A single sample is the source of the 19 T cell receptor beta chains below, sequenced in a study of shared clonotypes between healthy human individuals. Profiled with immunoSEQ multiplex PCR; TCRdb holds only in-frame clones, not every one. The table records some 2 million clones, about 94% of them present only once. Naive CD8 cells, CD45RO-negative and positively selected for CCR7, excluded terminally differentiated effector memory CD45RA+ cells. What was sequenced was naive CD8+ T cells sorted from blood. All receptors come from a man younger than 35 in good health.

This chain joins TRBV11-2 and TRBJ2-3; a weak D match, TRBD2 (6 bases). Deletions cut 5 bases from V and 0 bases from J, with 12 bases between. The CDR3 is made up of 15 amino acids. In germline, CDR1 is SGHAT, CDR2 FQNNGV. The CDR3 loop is CASSTSGTSTDTQYF. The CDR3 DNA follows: TGTGCCAGCAGCACCTCCGGGACTAGCACAGATACGCAGTATTTT.

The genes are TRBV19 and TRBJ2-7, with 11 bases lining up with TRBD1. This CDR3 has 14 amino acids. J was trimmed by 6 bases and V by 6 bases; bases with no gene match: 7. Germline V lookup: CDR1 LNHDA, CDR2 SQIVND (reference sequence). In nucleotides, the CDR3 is TGTGCCAGTAGAGGGCCGGGACAGGGGGTCGAGCAGTACTTC. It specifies CASRGPGQGVEQYF.

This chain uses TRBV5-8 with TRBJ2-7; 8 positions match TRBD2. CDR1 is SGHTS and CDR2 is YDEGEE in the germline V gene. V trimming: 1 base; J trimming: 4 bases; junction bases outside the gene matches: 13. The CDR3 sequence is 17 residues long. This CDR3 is CASSLRSSGLRRYEQYF. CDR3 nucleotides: TGTGCCAGCAGCTTGAGGTCTAGCGGGCTACGTCGTTACGAGCAGTACTTC.

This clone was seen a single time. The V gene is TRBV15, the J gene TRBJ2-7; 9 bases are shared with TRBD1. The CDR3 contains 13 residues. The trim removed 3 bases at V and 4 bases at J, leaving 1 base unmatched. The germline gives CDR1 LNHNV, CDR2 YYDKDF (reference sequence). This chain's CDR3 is CATSSGTGYEQYF. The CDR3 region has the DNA TGTGCCACCAGCAGTGGGACAGGGTACGAGCAGTACTTC.

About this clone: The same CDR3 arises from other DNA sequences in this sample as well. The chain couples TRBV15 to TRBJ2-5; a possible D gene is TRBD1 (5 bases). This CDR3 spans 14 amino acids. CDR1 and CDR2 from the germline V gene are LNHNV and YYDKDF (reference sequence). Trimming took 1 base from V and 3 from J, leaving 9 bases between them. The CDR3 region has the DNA TGTGCCACCAGCAGAGGGGGCGAGGAAGAGACCCAGTACTTC. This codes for CATSRGGEEETQYF.

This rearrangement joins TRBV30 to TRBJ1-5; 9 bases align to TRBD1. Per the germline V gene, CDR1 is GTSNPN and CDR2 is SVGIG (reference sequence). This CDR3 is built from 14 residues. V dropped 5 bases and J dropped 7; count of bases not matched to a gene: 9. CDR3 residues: CAWDLGQGGQPQHF. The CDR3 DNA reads TGTGCCTGGGACCTGGGACAGGGAGGGCAGCCCCAGCATTTT.

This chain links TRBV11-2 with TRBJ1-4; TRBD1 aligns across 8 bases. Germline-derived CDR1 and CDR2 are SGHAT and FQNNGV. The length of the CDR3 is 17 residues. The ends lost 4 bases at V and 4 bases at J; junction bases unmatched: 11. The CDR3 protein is CASSSHLRGQVNEKLFF. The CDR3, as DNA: TGTGCCAGCAGCTCCCACCTGAGGGGACAGGTTAATGAAAAACTGTTTTTT.

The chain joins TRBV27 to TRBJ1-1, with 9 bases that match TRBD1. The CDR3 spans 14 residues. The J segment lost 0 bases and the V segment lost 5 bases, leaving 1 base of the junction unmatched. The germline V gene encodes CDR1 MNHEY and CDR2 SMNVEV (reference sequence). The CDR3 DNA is TGTGCCAGCAGTGACAGGGGGGTGAACACTGAAGCTTTCTTT. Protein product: CASSDRGVNTEAFF.

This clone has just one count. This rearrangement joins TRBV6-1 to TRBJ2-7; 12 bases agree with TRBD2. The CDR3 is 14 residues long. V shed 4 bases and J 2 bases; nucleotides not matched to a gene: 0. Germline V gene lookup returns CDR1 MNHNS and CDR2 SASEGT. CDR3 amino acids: CASSGLAGAYEQYF. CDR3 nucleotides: TGTGCCAGCAGTGGACTAGCGGGGGCCTACGAGCAGTACTTC.

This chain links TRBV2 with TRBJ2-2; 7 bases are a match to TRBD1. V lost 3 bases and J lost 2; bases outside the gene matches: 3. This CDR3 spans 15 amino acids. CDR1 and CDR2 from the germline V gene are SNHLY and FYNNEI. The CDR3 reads CASSEGQTNTGELFF. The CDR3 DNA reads TGTGCCAGCAGTGAGGGACAGACCAACACCGGGGAGCTGTTTTTT.

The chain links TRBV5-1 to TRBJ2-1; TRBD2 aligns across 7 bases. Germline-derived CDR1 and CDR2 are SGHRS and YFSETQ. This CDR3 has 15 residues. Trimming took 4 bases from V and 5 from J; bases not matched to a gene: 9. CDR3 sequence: CASSPEAGYHNEQFF. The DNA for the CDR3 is TGCGCCAGCAGCCCGGAAGCGGGATATCACAATGAGCAGTTCTTC.

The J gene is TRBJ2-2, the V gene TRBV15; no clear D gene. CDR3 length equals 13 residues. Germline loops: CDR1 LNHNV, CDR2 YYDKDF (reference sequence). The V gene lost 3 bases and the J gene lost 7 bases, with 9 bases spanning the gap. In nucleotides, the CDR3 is TGTGCCACCAGCAGTACCCACGTCGGGGAGCTGTTTTTT. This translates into CATSSTHVGELFF.

The DNA of the CDR3 is TGTGCCAGCAGCCTCGGGGGAACCTACAATGAGCAGTTCTTC. Its translation: CASSLGGTYNEQFF. The J gene is TRBJ2-1, the V gene TRBV2; a weak D match, TRBD2 (6 bases). This CDR3 has 14 residues. V gave up 6 bases and J gave up 2 bases, with 11 bases separating them. Germline CDR1 and CDR2: SNHLY and FYNNEI.

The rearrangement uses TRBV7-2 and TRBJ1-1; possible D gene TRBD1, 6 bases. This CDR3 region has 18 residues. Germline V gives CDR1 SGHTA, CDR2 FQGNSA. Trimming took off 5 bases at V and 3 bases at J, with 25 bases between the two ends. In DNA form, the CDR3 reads TGTGCCAGCAGCCCGGGGGCAGGAGGGGCCCAAGGGGACACTGAAGCTTTCTTT. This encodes CASSPGAGGAQGDTEAFF.

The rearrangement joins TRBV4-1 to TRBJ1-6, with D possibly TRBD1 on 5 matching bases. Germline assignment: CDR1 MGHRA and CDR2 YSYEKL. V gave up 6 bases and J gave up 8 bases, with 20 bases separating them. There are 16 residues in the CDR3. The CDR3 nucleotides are TGCGCCAGCAGACCAAGCGGTTCGGGGCCTTATTCACCCCTCCACTTT. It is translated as CASRPSGSGPYSPLHF.

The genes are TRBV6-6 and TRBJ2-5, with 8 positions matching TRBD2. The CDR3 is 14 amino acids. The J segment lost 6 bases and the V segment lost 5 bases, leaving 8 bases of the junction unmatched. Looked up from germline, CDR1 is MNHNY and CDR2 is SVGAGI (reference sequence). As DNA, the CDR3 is TGTGCCAGCAGTCCGGGGACTAGTCTCAAGACCCAGTACTTC. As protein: CASSPGTSLKTQYF.

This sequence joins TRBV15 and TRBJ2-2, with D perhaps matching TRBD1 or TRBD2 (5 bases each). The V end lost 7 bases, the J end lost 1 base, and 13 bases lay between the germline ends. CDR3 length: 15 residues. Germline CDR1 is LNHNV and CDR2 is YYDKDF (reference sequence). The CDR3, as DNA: TGTGCCACCAAACGGGACGCTTTGAACACCGGGGAGCTGTTTTTT. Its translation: CATKRDALNTGELFF.

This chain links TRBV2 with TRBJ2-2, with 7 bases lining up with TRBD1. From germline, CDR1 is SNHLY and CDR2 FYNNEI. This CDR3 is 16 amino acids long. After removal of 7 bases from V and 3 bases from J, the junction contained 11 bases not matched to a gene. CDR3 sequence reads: CASTVSGQDYTGELFF. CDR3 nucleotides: TGTGCCAGCACCGTTTCCGGACAGGATTACACCGGGGAGCTGTTTTTT.

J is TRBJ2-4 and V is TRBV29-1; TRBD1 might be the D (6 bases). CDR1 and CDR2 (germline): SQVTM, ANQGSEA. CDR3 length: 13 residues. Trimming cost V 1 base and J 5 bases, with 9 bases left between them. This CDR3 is CSVEVRTENIQYF. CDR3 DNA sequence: TGCAGCGTTGAAGTCCGGACAGAAAACATTCAGTACTTC.